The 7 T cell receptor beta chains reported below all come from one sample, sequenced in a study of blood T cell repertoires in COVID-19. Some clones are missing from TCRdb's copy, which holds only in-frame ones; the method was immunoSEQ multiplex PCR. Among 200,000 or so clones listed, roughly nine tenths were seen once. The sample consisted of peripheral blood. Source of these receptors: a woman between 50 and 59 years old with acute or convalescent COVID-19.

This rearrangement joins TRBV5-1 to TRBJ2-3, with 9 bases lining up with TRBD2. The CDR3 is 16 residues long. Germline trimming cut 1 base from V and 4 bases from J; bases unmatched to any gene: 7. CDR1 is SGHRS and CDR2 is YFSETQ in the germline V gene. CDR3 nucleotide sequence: TGCGCCAGCAGCTTGCGTAGCGGGAGTACTTCAGATACGCAGTATTTT. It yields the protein CASSLRSGSTSDTQYF.

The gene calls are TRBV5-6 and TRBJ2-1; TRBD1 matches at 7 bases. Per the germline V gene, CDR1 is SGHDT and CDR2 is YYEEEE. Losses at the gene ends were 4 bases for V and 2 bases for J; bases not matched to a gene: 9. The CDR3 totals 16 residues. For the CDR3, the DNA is TGTGCCAGCAGCAAAAAAACAGGGGTAACCTACAATGAGCAGTTCTTC. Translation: CASSKKTGVTYNEQFF.

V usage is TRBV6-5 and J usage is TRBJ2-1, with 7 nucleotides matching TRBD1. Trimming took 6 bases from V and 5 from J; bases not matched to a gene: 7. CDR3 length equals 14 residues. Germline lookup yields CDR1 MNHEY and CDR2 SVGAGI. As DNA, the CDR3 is TGTGCCAGCAGAACTACCCAGGGGGACAATGAGCAGTTCTTC. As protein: CASRTTQGDNEQFF.

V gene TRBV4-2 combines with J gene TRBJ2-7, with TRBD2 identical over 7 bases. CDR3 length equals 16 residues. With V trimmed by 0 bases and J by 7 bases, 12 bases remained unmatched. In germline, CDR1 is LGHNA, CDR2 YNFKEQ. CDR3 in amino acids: CASSQDRGDSRREQYF. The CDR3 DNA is TGTGCCAGCAGCCAAGACCGGGGGGACTCCCGACGGGAGCAGTACTTC.

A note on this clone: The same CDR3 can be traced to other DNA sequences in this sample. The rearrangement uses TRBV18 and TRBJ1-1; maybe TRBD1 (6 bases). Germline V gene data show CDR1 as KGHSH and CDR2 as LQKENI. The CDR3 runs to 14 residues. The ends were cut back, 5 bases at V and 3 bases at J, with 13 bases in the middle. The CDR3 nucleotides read TGTGCCAGCTCAGCTACAGGGCCGGACACTGAAGCTTTCTTT. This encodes CASSATGPDTEAFF.

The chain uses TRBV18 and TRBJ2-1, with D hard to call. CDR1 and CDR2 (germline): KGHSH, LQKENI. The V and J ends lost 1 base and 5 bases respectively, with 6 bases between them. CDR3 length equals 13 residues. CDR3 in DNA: TGTGCCAGCTCACCACGGCCTGACAATGAGCAGTTCTTC. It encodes CASSPRPDNEQFF.

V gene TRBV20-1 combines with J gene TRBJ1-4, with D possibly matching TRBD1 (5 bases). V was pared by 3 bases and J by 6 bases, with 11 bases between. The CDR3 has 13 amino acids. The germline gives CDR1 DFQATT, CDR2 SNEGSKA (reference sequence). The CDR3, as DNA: TGCAGTGCTAGTAAAGGGGCGGATGAAAAACTGTTTTTT. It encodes CSASKGADEKLFF.